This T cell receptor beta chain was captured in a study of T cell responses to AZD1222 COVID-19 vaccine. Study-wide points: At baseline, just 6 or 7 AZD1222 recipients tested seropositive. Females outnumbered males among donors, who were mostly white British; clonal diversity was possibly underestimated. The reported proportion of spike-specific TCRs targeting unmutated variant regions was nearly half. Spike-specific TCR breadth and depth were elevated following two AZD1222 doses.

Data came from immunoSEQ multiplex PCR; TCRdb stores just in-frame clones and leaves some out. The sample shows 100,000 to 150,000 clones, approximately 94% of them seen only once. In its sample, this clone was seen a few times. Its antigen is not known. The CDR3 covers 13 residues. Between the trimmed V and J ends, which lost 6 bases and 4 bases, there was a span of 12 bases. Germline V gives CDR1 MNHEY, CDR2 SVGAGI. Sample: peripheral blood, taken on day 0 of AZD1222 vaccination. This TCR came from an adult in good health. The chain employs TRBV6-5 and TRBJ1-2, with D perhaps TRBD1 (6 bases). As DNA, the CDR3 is TGTGCCAGCAGACGACAGGAACTCTATGGCTACACCTTC. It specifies CASRRQELYGYTF.